The source of this TCR beta chain is a study of vaccination effects on CD4 cells after COVID-19. Viral peptide pool expansion of antigen-specific CD4+ T cells preceded sequencing in the ViraFEST assay. Isolation of CD4+ T cells took place after 10 days of culture. Previously uninfected by SARS-CoV-2, the vaccine recipients also showed negative nucleocapsid antibodies. The researchers cultured fewer than 2.5 million PBMC per well with about 10 IU/ml IL-2 and roughly 9.4 ug/ml peptides. It was on days 3 and 7 that half the medium was replaced with IL-2 medium. On this clone itself: The antigen is unknown.

Only in-frame clones appear in the TCRdb table, and some are missing; sequencing was by immunoSEQ multiplex PCR. The sample records 35,000 to 50,000 clones, around three quarters being singletons. Germline loops: CDR1 SGHTA, CDR2 FQGNSA. CDR3 size: 16 residues. V shed 1 base and J shed 4 bases, with 16 bases lying between them. The chain couples TRBV7-2 to TRBJ1-2, with D perhaps TRBD1 (5 bases). This specimen consisted of CD4+ T cells from PBMCs cultured with SARS-CoV-2 spike peptides, obtained before COVID-19 vaccination. The receptor was derived from a human donor who received a COVID-19 vaccine. The CDR3: CASSLVSPGRIYGYTF. In DNA, the CDR3 is TGTGCCAGCAGCTTAGTATCCCCGGGACGGATCTATGGCTACACCTTC.